One and the same sample provided the 18 T cell receptor beta chains below, sequenced in a study of cytomegalovirus exposure and HLA in healthy donors. It was with 60 Vbeta and 13 Jbeta primers that the PCR ran. Only in-frame clones appear in the TCRdb table, and some are missing; sequencing was by immunoSEQ multiplex PCR. This table holds roughly 120,000 clones, 65% to 85% found once. Sequencing was performed on PBMCs. These receptors all come from a man aged 25 to 40 in good health and CMV-seropositive.

V usage is TRBV25-1 and J usage is TRBJ1-1; 8 bases are a match to TRBD1. V was clipped by 6 bases and J by 4 bases; unmatched bases: 7. This CDR3 is built from 14 residues. CDR1 MGHDK and CDR2 SYGVNS come from the germline V gene. The CDR3 DNA is TGTGCCAGCAGAAACAGGGGGGGGGCCACTGAAGCTTTCTTT. It is translated as CASRNRGGATEAFF.

The chain couples TRBV19 to TRBJ2-7, with 9 nucleotides matching TRBD1. The CDR3 is 15 residues long. Germline values: CDR1 LNHDA, CDR2 SQIVND (reference sequence). Trimming cost V 4 bases and J 5 bases; bases outside gene matches: 9. CDR3 region: CASSTRDRVVNEQYF. In DNA, the CDR3 is TGTGCCAGTAGTACAAGGGACAGGGTGGTAAACGAGCAGTACTTC. Full variable domain (missing parts from reference TRBV19 and TRBJ2-7): DGGITQSPKYLFRKEGQNVTLSCEQNLNHDAMYWYRQDPGQGLRLIYYSQIVNDFQKGDIAEGYSVSREKKESFPLTVTSAQKNPTAFYLCASSTRDRVVNEQYFGPGTRLTVT.

This clone was counted once. Other DNA sequences from this sample encode an identical CDR3 as well. J is TRBJ1-1 and V is TRBV19, with a tentative D call TRBD1 (5 bases). Deletions cut 1 base from V and 0 bases from J, with 9 bases between. Germline V lookup: CDR1 LNHDA, CDR2 SQIVND (reference sequence). This CDR3 is 15 amino acids long. The CDR3 coding sequence is TGTGCCAGTAGTATAGGAACAGGTATGAACACTGAAGCTTTCTTT. Translating gives CASSIGTGMNTEAFF. The full variable domain, completed using reference TRBV19 and TRBJ1-1, is DGGITQSPKYLFRKEGQNVTLSCEQNLNHDAMYWYRQDPGQGLRLIYYSQIVNDFQKGDIAEGYSVSREKKESFPLTVTSAQKNPTAFYLCASSIGTGMNTEAFFGQGTRLTVV.

The rearrangement links TRBV27 to TRBJ1-5; D may be TRBD1 (6 bases). The CDR3 is 14 residues long. The germline V gene encodes CDR1 MNHEY and CDR2 SMNVEV (reference sequence). V dropped 5 bases and J dropped 5 bases, with 13 bases sitting between them. The CDR3 reads CASSMRTEDQPQHF. The CDR3 nucleotides read TGTGCCAGCAGTATGCGGACAGAAGATCAGCCCCAGCATTTT.

A few counts support this clone. The chain uses TRBV6-1 and TRBJ2-3; 14 bases match TRBD2. Trimming cost V 8 bases and J 4 bases; bases outside gene matches: 5. In germline, CDR1 is MNHNS, CDR2 SASEGT. This CDR3 contains 15 residues. CDR3 amino acids: CASARLAGGPDTQYF. DNA for the CDR3: TGTGCCAGCGCCCGACTAGCGGGGGGGCCAGATACGCAGTATTTT.

This clone was detected once. For the CDR3, the DNA is TGTGCCAGCAGTTACTCGGGGGGGAGCTCCTACGAGCAGTACTTC. It encodes CASSYSGGSSYEQYF. V is TRBV6-6 and J is TRBJ2-7; 7 bases are shared with TRBD2. V gave up 0 bases and J gave up 0 bases; unmatched junction bases: 2. The CDR3 runs 15 residues. Germline values: CDR1 MNHNY, CDR2 SVGAGI (reference sequence).

The genes are TRBV6-5 and TRBJ2-1; the match to TRBD1 covers 9 bases. CDR1 and CDR2 (germline): MNHEY, SVGAGI. The J segment lost 5 bases and the V segment lost 7 bases, leaving 9 bases of the junction unmatched. The CDR3 spans 15 residues. Here the CDR3 reads CASTPTGQGNNEQFF. The CDR3 nucleotides read TGTGCCAGCACTCCCACAGGACAGGGGAACAATGAGCAGTTCTTC.

This clone was detected only once. The chain has TRBV27 and TRBJ2-1, with TRBD1 matching 8 bases. The CDR3 runs to 14 residues. V dropped 6 bases and J dropped 5; count of bases not matched to a gene: 6. CDR1 is MNHEY and CDR2 is SMNVEV in the germline V gene (reference sequence). CDR3 coding DNA: TGTGCCAGCAGGCCGGGACAGGAGAACAATGAGCAGTTCTTC. It is translated as CASRPGQENNEQFF.

The chain employs TRBV29-1 and TRBJ2-2, with D maybe TRBD2 (6 bases). Trimming took off 2 bases at V and 4 bases at J, with 8 bases between the two ends. The CDR3 runs 13 residues. Germline assignment: CDR1 SQVTM and CDR2 ANQGSEA. This chain's CDR3 is CSVEMRGTGELFF. In DNA form, the CDR3 reads TGCAGCGTTGAAATGCGGGGCACCGGGGAGCTGTTTTTT.

The genes are TRBV27 and TRBJ1-6; D remains unclear. Per germline, CDR1 MNHEY and CDR2 SMNVEV (reference sequence). The CDR3 spans 18 residues. Trimming removed 5 bases from V and 2 bases from J, with 19 bases in between. Here the CDR3 reads CASSLDRHKFPYNSPLHF. DNA for the CDR3: TGTGCCAGCAGTCTGGATAGACATAAATTCCCCTATAATTCACCCCTCCACTTT.

The rearrangement joins TRBV19 to TRBJ2-1, with D maybe TRBD1 (6 bases). The CDR3 extends over 14 amino acids. Per germline, CDR1 LNHDA and CDR2 SQIVND (reference sequence). The germline V and J ends were trimmed by 10 bases and 5 bases, with 18 bases remaining between them. CDR3 region: CATRMGTKHNEQFF. CDR3 coding DNA: TGTGCCACCCGAATGGGGACAAAACACAATGAGCAGTTCTTC.

This chain links TRBV19 with TRBJ1-5; 11 positions agree with TRBD1. V lost 7 bases, J lost 8 bases, and 7 bases stayed unmatched. The germline V gene has CDR1 LNHDA and CDR2 SQIVND (reference sequence). The CDR3 totals 14 residues. This CDR3 reads CASKGTGGLKPQHF. CDR3 nucleotide sequence: TGTGCCAGTAAAGGGACAGGGGGTTTGAAGCCCCAGCATTTT.

In DNA form, the CDR3 reads TGTGCCTGGAGTCCATCCTGGGACAGTCCTCTATCCGGGGAGCTGTTTTTT. This translates into CAWSPSWDSPLSGELFF. The J gene is TRBJ2-2, the V gene TRBV30; TRBD1 matches 7 bases. The germline V gene encodes CDR1 GTSNPN and CDR2 SVGIG (reference sequence). CDR3 length: 17 residues. The ends lost 2 bases at V and 6 bases at J; junction bases unmatched: 15.

This sequence joins TRBV6-1 and TRBJ1-2; 7 bases line up with TRBD1. Germline trimming cut 3 bases from V and 2 bases from J; bases unmatched to any gene: 3. Germline CDR1 is MNHNS and CDR2 is SASEGT. CDR3 length equals 14 residues. CDR3 sequence reads: CASSDGTANYGYTF. The CDR3 DNA is TGTGCCAGCAGTGACGGGACAGCAAACTATGGCTACACCTTC.

V and J are TRBV7-2 and TRBJ1-3; D is unresolved. This CDR3 is 11 amino acids long. The V and J ends lost 4 bases and 6 bases respectively, with 4 bases between them. In germline, CDR1 is SGHTA, CDR2 FQGNSA. The CDR3: CASSSKNTIYF. The CDR3 bases are TGTGCCAGCAGCTCCAAAAACACCATATATTTT.

This clone was found once. The J gene is TRBJ1-1, the V gene TRBV7-9; tentatively, D is TRBD1 (6 bases). CDR1 and CDR2 (germline): SEHNR, FQNEAQ (reference sequence). Trimming took off 1 base at V and 1 base at J, with 16 bases between the two ends. This CDR3 has 17 residues. The CDR3 spells CASSLEGGTSENTEAFF. The CDR3 DNA is TGTGCCAGCAGCTTAGAGGGGGGGACTTCCGAGAACACTGAAGCTTTCTTT.

The CDR3 loop reads CASSAGPSRGNAYEQYF. CDR3 sequence (DNA): TGTGCCAGCAGTGCCGGACCCTCTCGCGGGAACGCCTACGAGCAGTACTTC. V gene TRBV25-1 combines with J gene TRBJ2-7, with a possible D match to TRBD2 (6 bases). The CDR3 extends over 17 amino acids. Germline V lookup: CDR1 MGHDK, CDR2 SYGVNS. Trimming left V 4 bases short and J 2 bases short, with 21 bases between.

J is TRBJ1-1 and V is TRBV25-1; possibly TRBD1 for D (6 bases). Per germline, CDR1 MGHDK and CDR2 SYGVNS. The CDR3 is 15 residues long. V shed 5 bases and J shed 5 bases, with 18 bases lying between them. The CDR3: CASSPNRAPGTEAFF. The CDR3 DNA sequence: TGTGCCAGCAGTCCCAACAGGGCTCCGGGGACTGAAGCTTTCTTT.